This TCR beta chain was observed in a study of blood T cells in healthy people across ages. Each donor supplied ten milliliters of peripheral blood. V dropped 9 bases and J dropped 0 bases, with 19 bases sitting between them. The CDR3 contains 15 residues. The germline CDR1 and CDR2 sequences are SGHRS and YFSETQ. A second PCR, run for roughly 7 to 11 cycles, used a sample-barcoded 5' primer plus a J-beta primer mix. Each CDR3 protein is one row after TCRdb ran MiXCR on the 5' RACE reads. The table lists 750,000 to 950,000 distinct CDR3 sequences, 20% to 30% of them singletons, with about 2.9% in the top ten. In addition, the sample was reused for a study of T cells of mothers and their children. That investigation notes: The authors used all extracted RNA for cDNA synthesis, at roughly 1.5 ug per 15 ul.

The sample comprised blood. This receptor was taken from a boy under 18 in good health. This sequence joins TRBV5-1 and TRBJ2-7; D possibly corresponds to TRBD1 (6 bases). The CDR3 loop is CATAPAGTPSYEQYF. Written as DNA, the CDR3 is TGCGCCACCGCACCTGCCGGGACACCCTCCTACGAGCAGTACTTC. The whole variable domain, remainder taken from reference TRBV5-1 and TRBJ2-7, is KAGVTQTPRYLIKTRGQQVTLSCSPISGHRSVSWYQQTPGQGLQFLFEYFSETQRNKGNFPGRFSGRQFSNSRSEMNVSTLELGDSALYLCATAPAGTPSYEQYFGPGTRLTVT.